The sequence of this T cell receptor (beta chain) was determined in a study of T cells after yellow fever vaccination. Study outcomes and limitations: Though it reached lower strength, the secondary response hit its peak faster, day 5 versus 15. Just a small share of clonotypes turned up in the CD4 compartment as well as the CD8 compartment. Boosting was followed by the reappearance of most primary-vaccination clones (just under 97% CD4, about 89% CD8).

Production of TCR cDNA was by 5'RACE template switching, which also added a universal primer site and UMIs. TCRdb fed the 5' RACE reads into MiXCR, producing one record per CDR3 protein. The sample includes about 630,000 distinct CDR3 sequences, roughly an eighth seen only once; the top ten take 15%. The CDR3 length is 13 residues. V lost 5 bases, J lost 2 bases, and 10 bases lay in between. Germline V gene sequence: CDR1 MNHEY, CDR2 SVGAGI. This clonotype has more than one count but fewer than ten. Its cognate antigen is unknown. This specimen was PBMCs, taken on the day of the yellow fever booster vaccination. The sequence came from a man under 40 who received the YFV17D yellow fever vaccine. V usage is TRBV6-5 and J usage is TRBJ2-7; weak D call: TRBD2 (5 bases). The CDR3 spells CASSNPGAYEQYF. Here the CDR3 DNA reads TGTGCCAGCAGTAACCCCGGGGCCTACGAGCAGTACTTC.